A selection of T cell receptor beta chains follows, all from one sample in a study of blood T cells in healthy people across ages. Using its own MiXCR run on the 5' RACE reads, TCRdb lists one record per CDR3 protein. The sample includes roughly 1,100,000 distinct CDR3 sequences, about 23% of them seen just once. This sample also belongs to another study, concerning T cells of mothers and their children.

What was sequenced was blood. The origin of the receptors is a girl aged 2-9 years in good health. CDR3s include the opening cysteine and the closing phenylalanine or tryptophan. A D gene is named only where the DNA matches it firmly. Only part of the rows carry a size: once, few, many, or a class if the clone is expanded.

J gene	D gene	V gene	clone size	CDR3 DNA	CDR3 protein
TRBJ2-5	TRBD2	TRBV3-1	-	TGTGCCTGCAGCGGGGGATACAGTCAAATCGGGACCCAGTACTTC	CACSGGYSQIGTQYF
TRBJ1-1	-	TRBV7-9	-	TGTGCCGGAGGGGACGCGGCTGAAGCTTTCTTT	CAGGDAAEAFF
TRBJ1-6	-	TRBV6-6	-	TGTGCCAGCAGTTACGCGGGCATTAATTCACCCCTCCACTTT	CASSYAGINSPLHF
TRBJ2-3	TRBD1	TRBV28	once	TGTGCCAGCAGTTTAGACAGGGGGATTACAGATACGCAGTATTTT	CASSLDRGITDTQYF
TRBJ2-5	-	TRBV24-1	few	TGTGCCACCAGTGATTTCGGGGGGCCGCAAGAGACCCAGTACTTC	CATSDFGGPQETQYF
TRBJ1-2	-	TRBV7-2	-	TGTGCCAGCAGCTTAGGGGCAGTCACCTATGGCTACACCTTC	CASSLGAVTYGYTF
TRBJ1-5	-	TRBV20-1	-	TGCAGTGCTAGAGGTCTTGATAGCAATCAGCCCCAGCATTTT	CSARGLDSNQPQHF
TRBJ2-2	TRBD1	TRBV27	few	TGTGCCAGCCAGACAGGGGCCCCCCTGAACACCGGGGAGCTGTTTTTT	CASQTGAPLNTGELFF
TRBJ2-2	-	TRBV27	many	TGTGCCAGCAGTTTAACGGGGCCCGGGGAGCTGTTTTTT	CASSLTGPGELFF
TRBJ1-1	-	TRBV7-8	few	TGTGCCAGCAGCCCAGAGATGTGGGGTGCAGCTGAAGCTTTCTTT	CASSPEMWGAAEAFF
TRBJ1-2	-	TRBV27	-	TGTGCCAGCAGATCGGACGGAATTAATGGCTACACCTTC	CASRSDGINGYTF
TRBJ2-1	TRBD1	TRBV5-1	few	TGCGCCAGCAGCTTGGGACAGGGGGAACTCTACAATGAGCAGTTCTTC	CASSLGQGELYNEQFF
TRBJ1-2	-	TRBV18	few	TGTGCCAGCTCACCAGACTACACCTATGGCTACACCTTC	CASSPDYTYGYTF
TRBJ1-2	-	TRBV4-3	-	TGCGCCAGCAGCCAAGAGATTGGGGGAAACTATGGCTACACCTTC	CASSQEIGGNYGYTF
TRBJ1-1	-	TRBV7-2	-	TGTGCCAGCAGCTTATTGGGTCCGGGCGGTGAGGCTTTCTTT	CASSLLGPGGEAFF
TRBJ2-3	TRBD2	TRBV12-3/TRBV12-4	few	TGTGCCAGCACCTGGCGGGGGAACACAGATACGCAGTATTTT	CASTWRGNTDTQYF
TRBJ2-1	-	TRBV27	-	TGTGCCAGCAGTTTTGGGTCAGGGAGCTACGAGCAGTTCTTC	CASSFGSGSYEQFF
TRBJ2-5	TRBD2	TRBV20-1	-	TGCAGTGCTTTGCCACTAGCGGGAGTTGAGACCCAGTACTTC	CSALPLAGVETQYF
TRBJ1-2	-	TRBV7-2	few	TGTGCCAGCAGCCAAAGGGGACCGGGGGACTATGGCTACACCTTC	CASSQRGPGDYGYTF
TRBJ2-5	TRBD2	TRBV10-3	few	TGTGCCATCAGCCATGGGACTAGCGGGGATTCGGAGACCCAGTACTTC	CAISHGTSGDSETQYF
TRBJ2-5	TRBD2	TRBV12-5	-	TGTGCTAGTGTCTCTTGGGGGGGCCAAGAGACCCAGTACTTC	CASVSWGGQETQYF
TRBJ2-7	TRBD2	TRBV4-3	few	TGCGCCAGCAGCCCAGTAGCGGGGGGGTACGAGCAGTACTTC	CASSPVAGGYEQYF
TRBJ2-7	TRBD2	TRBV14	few	TGTGCCAGCAGCCGAGGACTAGCGGGCCAGTACTACGAGCAGTACTTC	CASSRGLAGQYYEQYF
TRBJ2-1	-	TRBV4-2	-	TGTGCCAGCAGCCAGACCTACAGCGGCACCTACAATGAGCAGTTCTTC	CASSQTYSGTYNEQFF
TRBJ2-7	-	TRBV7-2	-	TGTGCCAGCAGCTTAATACCCGCCTACGAGCAGTACTTC	CASSLIPAYEQYF
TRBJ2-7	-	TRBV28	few	TGTGCCAGCAGTTCTCGGCTAGTCGACGAGCAGTACTTC	CASSSRLVDEQYF
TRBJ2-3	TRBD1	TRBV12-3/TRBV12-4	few	TGTGCCAGCAGTTTAGATCAGGACAGGAACGGTCCAGATACGCAGTATTTT	CASSLDQDRNGPDTQYF
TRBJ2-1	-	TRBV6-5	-	TGTGCCAGCAGTTACTCCGGGTCGGAGCAGTTCTTC	CASSYSGSEQFF
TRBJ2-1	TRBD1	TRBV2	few	TGTGCCAGCAGTTTAACCGGACAGGGTTACGGTGAGCAGTTCTTC	CASSLTGQGYGEQFF
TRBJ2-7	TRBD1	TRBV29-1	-	TGCAGCGTTTGTACCGGGACAGGCTACGAGCAGTACTTC	CSVCTGTGYEQYF
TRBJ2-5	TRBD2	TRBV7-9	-	TGTGCCAGCGAAAAGCGGGAGGGCCCGGAGACCCAGTACTTC	CASEKREGPETQYF
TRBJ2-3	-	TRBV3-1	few	TGTGCCAGCAGCCAAGTGCTTGAGGATACGCAGTATTTT	CASSQVLEDTQYF
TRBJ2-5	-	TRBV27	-	TGTGCCAGCAGTTTACTACCGCCGGGAGAGCAGTACTTC	CASSLLPPGEQYF
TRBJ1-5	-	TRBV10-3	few	TGTGCCATCAGTGAGTCCGGCGATCAGCCCCAGCATTTT	CAISESGDQPQHF
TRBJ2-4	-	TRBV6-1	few	TGTGCCAGCAGTGAATATCCCTATAACATTCAGTACTTC	CASSEYPYNIQYF
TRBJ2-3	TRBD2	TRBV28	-	TGTGCCAGCAGTTCAAACGGACTAGCGGGAACGGATACGCAGTATTTT	CASSSNGLAGTDTQYF
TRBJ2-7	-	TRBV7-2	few	TGTGCCAGCAGCTCGCCCCCAGGGGTATCCTACGAGCAGTACTTC	CASSSPPGVSYEQYF
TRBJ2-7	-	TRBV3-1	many	TGTGCCAGCAGCCAGGACTACTACGAGCAGTACTTC	CASSQDYYEQYF
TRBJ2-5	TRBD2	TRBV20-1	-	TGCAGTGCTAGCCCCACGTGGGGGGAGGGTCGGCAAGTGGAGACCCAGTACTTC	CSASPTWGEGRQVETQYF
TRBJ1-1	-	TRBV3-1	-	TGTGCCAGCGTTGACAGACAATCCACTGAAGCTTTCTTT	CASVDRQSTEAFF
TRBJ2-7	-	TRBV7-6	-	TGTGCCAGCAGCTTAGCGGTCGGATTGGCCTACGAGCAGTACTTC	CASSLAVGLAYEQYF
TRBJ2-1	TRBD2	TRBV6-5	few	TGTGCCAGCAGCCCGGGACTAGCGGGATTTGGGGGGCAGTTCTTC	CASSPGLAGFGGQFF
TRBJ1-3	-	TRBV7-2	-	TGTGCCAGCAGCTTCACCACCCATGGAAACACCATATATTTT	CASSFTTHGNTIYF
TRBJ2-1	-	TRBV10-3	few	TGTGCCATCAGTGAGTCCGGGCAGGGTCTAGGTGAGCAGTTCTTC	CAISESGQGLGEQFF
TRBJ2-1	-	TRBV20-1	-	TGCAGTGCTAGAGATAATCGGGCCCCTGGAGGGAATGAGCAGTTCTTC	CSARDNRAPGGNEQFF
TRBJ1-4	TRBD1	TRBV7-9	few	TGTGCCAGCAGCAACCGGGACAGGGGAACTAATGAAAAACTGTTTTTT	CASSNRDRGTNEKLFF
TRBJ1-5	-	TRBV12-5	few	TGTGCTAGTGGTTTGCCAAACTCTGGGGCCGCTCTAGGTCAGCCCCAGCATTTT	CASGLPNSGAALGQPQHF
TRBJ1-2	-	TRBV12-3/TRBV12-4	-	TGTGCCAGCAGTTTTGAAGAGTACTATGGCTACACCTTC	CASSFEEYYGYTF
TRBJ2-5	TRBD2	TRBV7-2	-	TGTGCCAGCAGCTTAAAAATGGCGGGAGGGCAAGAGACCCAGTACTTC	CASSLKMAGGQETQYF
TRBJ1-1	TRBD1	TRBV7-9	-	TGTGCCAGCAGACCAGGGGGGGTGAGGATGAACACTGAAGCTTTCTTT	CASRPGGVRMNTEAFF
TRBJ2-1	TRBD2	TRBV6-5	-	TGTGCCAGCAGTGACCCGACTAGCGGACGCAACAATGAGCAGTTCTTC	CASSDPTSGRNNEQFF
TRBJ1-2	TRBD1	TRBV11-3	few	TGTGCCAGCAGCACAGGGGGCAGGCGAGGAGACTATGGCTACACCTTC	CASSTGGRRGDYGYTF
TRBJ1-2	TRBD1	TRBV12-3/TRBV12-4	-	TGTGCCAGCAGGCCCAACCGGGACAGGGTAGGAGGCTACACCTTC	CASRPNRDRVGGYTF
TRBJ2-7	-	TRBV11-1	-	TGTGCCAGCAGCTTAACTTTGGCAGGTGACTACGAGCAGTACTTC	CASSLTLAGDYEQYF